This T cell receptor (beta chain) was found in a study of T-cell reconstitution after alpha-beta-depleted transplantation in children. Notes on the study in general: Several hundred graft clones that had expanded were reportedly the source of alpha-beta T cells about two months after transplant.

This clonotype was detected ten times or more. Its antigen is undetermined. The germline CDR1 and CDR2 sequences are SGHVS and FNYEAQ. Trimming removed 5 bases at V and 0 bases at J, with 10 bases between. The CDR3 extends over 14 amino acids. Unique molecular identifiers were built into the TCRbeta library. TCRdb fed the PCR reads into MiXCR, producing one record per CDR3 protein. The sample includes approximately 300,000 distinct CDR3 sequences, around a tenth of them seen just once. Sequencing used PBMCs, obtained before TCRalphabeta/CD19-depleted stem cell transplant. The V gene is TRBV7-6, the J gene TRBJ2-5, with a weak D call TRBD2 (6 bases). The TCR sequence derives from a boy in the first two years of life with acute myeloid leukemia, due to receive a stem cell transplant. CDR3 sequence reads: CASSPGDYQETQYF. The DNA of the CDR3 is TGTGCCAGCAGCCCTGGGGACTACCAAGAGACCCAGTACTTC.